The 32 T cell receptor beta chains given below trace back to one sample, sequenced in a study of T cells in Graves' hyperthyroidism and ophthalmopathy. The source material, RNA transcripts, was used to amplify TCR beta CDR3 regions. First-round RT-PCR of the TCR CDR3 relied on the HTBI primer set. TCRdb analysed the multiplex PCR reads with MiXCR anew, one entry per CDR3 protein. The sample has 300,000 or so distinct CDR3 sequences, approximately 15% seen once; the top ten hold approximately 60%. The sample consisted of blood. These TCRs come from an older woman with Graves' ophthalmopathy.

This clonotype was detected only a few times. This rearrangement joins TRBV19 to TRBJ1-5, with no clear D. V lost 3 bases to trimming and J lost 6 bases, with 12 bases between them. This CDR3 contains 14 residues. CDR1 and CDR2 (germline): LNHDA, SQIVND (reference sequence). CDR3 in DNA: TGTGCCAGTAGTATCCTGGGGAGTGGTCAGCCCCAGCATTTT. Its protein product is CASSILGSGQPQHF.

This chain uses TRBV11-1 with TRBJ2-1, with 7 bases identical to TRBD1. The length of the CDR3 is 15 residues. J was trimmed by 4 bases and V by 4 bases; bases with no gene match: 7. Germline V lookup: CDR1 SGHAT, CDR2 FQDESV (reference sequence). The CDR3 spells CASSYGTETYNEQFF. The CDR3 coding sequence is TGTGCCAGCAGCTACGGGACAGAGACTTACAATGAGCAGTTCTTC.

This clonotype was seen many times. The chain joins TRBV19 to TRBJ1-5; maybe TRBD1 (6 bases). The CDR3 has 16 amino acids. Between the trimmed V and J ends, which lost 2 bases and 2 bases, there was a span of 13 bases. Per the germline V gene, CDR1 is LNHDA and CDR2 is SQIVND (reference sequence). The CDR3 loop reads CASSILGARGNQPQHF. CDR3 bases: TGTGCCAGTAGTATATTGGGGGCGCGAGGCAATCAGCCCCAGCATTTT.

V usage is TRBV2 and J usage is TRBJ1-3; D gene uncertain. Germline V CDR1 and CDR2: SNHLY, FYNNEI. V was pared by 6 bases and J by 0 bases, with 15 bases between. The CDR3 is made up of 16 amino acids. Here the CDR3 DNA reads TGTGCCAGCAGGCTCTCCACATCCGACTCTGGAAACACCATATATTTT. It codes for CASRLSTSDSGNTIYF. Filled out from reference TRBV2 and TRBJ1-3, the complete variable domain reads EPEVTQTPSHQVTQMGQEVILRCVPISNHLYFYWYRQILGQKVEFLVSFYNNEISEKSEIFDDQFSVERPDGSNFTLKIRSTKLEDSAMYFCASRLSTSDSGNTIYFGEGSWLTVV.

This clonotype appeared many times. The gene calls are TRBV2 and TRBJ2-3; possible D gene TRBD2, 7 bases. The CDR3 contains 12 residues. Trimming pared 8 bases from V and 7 bases from J, leaving 13 bases between. The germline V gene encodes CDR1 SNHLY and CDR2 FYNNEI. This CDR3 is CASGLGGHTQYF. CDR3 nucleotides: TGTGCCAGCGGGCTGGGGGGGCATACGCAGTATTTT.

The V gene is TRBV11-2, the J gene TRBJ2-7; 9 bases are shared with TRBD2. The CDR3 contains 16 residues. V was clipped by 1 base and J by 3 bases; unmatched bases: 7. CDR1 is SGHAT and CDR2 is FQNNGV in the germline V gene. As DNA, the CDR3 is TGTGCCAGCAGCTTAGCGGGTAGCGGGAGCATCTACGAGCAGTACTTC. Encoded protein: CASSLAGSGSIYEQYF.

This clonotype has a handful of counts. The genes are TRBV6-1 and TRBJ2-1, with 9 bases fitting TRBD1. This CDR3 is built from 21 residues. The trim removed 6 bases at V and 1 base at J, leaving 22 bases unmatched. CDR1 and CDR2 from the germline V gene are MNHNS and SASEGT. The CDR3 DNA is TGTGCCAGCAGCAATATTGGGGGACAGGGATTTCTAGCGGCTTCCTACAATGAGCAGTTCTTC. Encoded protein: CASSNIGGQGFLAASYNEQFF.

V and J are TRBV27 and TRBJ2-3; D might be TRBD2 (6 bases). V lost 0 bases and J 6 bases, leaving 10 bases between the germline ends. Germline values: CDR1 MNHEY, CDR2 SMNVEV (reference sequence). CDR3 size: 14 residues. In nucleotides, the CDR3 is TGTGCCAGCAGTTTATCCGCGGGAAGGGATACGCAGTATTTT. Protein product: CASSLSAGRDTQYF.

The rearrangement joins TRBV27 to TRBJ2-7; 7 positions match TRBD2. The CDR3 length is 17 residues. The J segment lost 1 base and the V segment lost 6 bases, leaving 15 bases of the junction unmatched. CDR1 is MNHEY and CDR2 is SMNVEV in the germline V gene (reference sequence). This CDR3 is CASRFSGSISNSYEQYF. The CDR3 DNA is TGTGCCAGCAGATTTAGCGGGTCCATCTCAAATTCCTACGAGCAGTACTTC.

The chain combines TRBV29-1 with TRBJ2-7; D unclear. V was clipped by 3 bases and J by 6 bases, with 9 bases between them. Germline values: CDR1 SQVTM, CDR2 ANQGSEA. The CDR3 consists of 11 residues. CDR3: CSVEILGEQYF. The CDR3 DNA follows: TGCAGCGTTGAGATCCTCGGCGAGCAGTACTTC.

Many counts were recorded for this clonotype. The chain couples TRBV14 to TRBJ2-1; D may correspond to TRBD1 or TRBD2 (6 bases each). The V end lost 2 bases, the J end lost 4 bases, and 12 bases lay between the germline ends. The germline V gene encodes CDR1 SGHDN and CDR2 FVKESK. This CDR3 spans 15 amino acids. The CDR3 loop is CASSQLQGRYNEQFF. CDR3 sequence (DNA): TGTGCCAGCAGCCAACTCCAGGGGAGGTACAATGAGCAGTTCTTC.

The sample holds many counts of this clonotype. This chain uses TRBV20-1 with TRBJ1-2; D is undetermined. Looked up from germline, CDR1 is DFQATT and CDR2 is SNEGSKA (reference sequence). Trimming removed 3 bases from V and 2 bases from J, with 16 bases in between. This CDR3 comprises 15 residues. The chain's CDR3 is CSARATESGNYGYTF. CDR3 DNA: TGCAGTGCTAGGGCCACAGAGTCAGGAAACTATGGCTACACCTTC.

This clonotype occurred once. The V call is TRBV12-3 or TRBV12-4, the J call TRBJ2-6, with D unresolved. V dropped 6 bases and J dropped 0 bases, with 9 bases sitting between them. CDR3 length: 15 residues. The CDR3 region is CASSVTLSGANVLTF. The DNA of the CDR3 is TGTGCCAGCAGCGTAACTCTCTCTGGGGCCAACGTCCTGACTTTC.

V usage is TRBV9 and J usage is TRBJ2-1; 12 bases fit TRBD2. The CDR3 spans 17 residues. With 0 bases clipped from V and 7 bases from J, the junction kept 8 bases outside the gene matches. Germline V lookup: CDR1 SGDLS, CDR2 YYNGEE. The CDR3 DNA reads as TGTGCCAGCAGCGTAGTGTCGGGTGGGACTAGCGGGAATGAGCAGTTCTTC. Protein product: CASSVVSGGTSGNEQFF.

The V call is TRBV5-6, the J call TRBJ2-3; TRBD2 might be the D (6 bases). The ends were cut back, 4 bases at V and 7 bases at J, with 10 bases in the middle. Germline V lookup: CDR1 SGHDT, CDR2 YYEEEE. There are 12 residues in the CDR3. CDR3 bases: TGTGCCAGCAGCGACGGGGGTAATACGCAGTATTTT. Translating it yields CASSDGGNTQYF.

This clonotype was counted at least ten times. The V gene is TRBV5-1, the J gene TRBJ1-1; TRBD1 matches at 8 bases. Germline values: CDR1 SGHRS, CDR2 YFSETQ. Trimming cost V 1 base and J 5 bases; bases outside gene matches: 10. The CDR3 has 16 amino acids. The CDR3 DNA follows: TGCGCCAGCAGCTTGTTGGCAGGGGGCGTTGGTACTGAAGCTTTCTTT. It yields the protein CASSLLAGGVGTEAFF. Filled out from reference TRBV5-1 and TRBJ1-1, the complete variable domain reads KAGVTQTPRYLIKTRGQQVTLSCSPISGHRSVSWYQQTPGQGLQFLFEYFSETQRNKGNFPGRFSGRQFSNSRSEMNVSTLELGDSALYLCASSLLAGGVGTEAFFGQGTRLTVV.

The table lists this clonotype with many counts. The gene calls are TRBV12-3 or TRBV12-4 and TRBJ2-7; D is perhaps TRBD1 (6 bases). Trimming took 3 bases from V and 1 from J, leaving 13 bases between them. The CDR3 sequence is 15 residues long. The CDR3 DNA follows: TGTGCCAGCAGTTTTGGTTTGGGGGCTTCCTACGAGCAGTACTTC. This sequence encodes CASSFGLGASYEQYF.

This chain links TRBV25-1 with TRBJ2-3; perhaps TRBD1 as D (5 bases). The CDR3 covers 17 residues. V shed 5 bases and J shed 1 base, with 19 bases lying between them. The germline V gene has CDR1 MGHDK and CDR2 SYGVNS. CDR3 in amino acids: CASSMTLGQSGTDTQYF. The CDR3 DNA is TGTGCCAGCAGTATGACTCTGGGGCAGAGTGGCACAGATACGCAGTATTTT.

This clonotype was counted only a few times. The V call is TRBV6-5, the J call TRBJ1-3; D is unresolved. The CDR3 length is 16 residues. The germline V gene has CDR1 MNHEY and CDR2 SVGAGI. V lost 3 bases to trimming and J lost 0 bases, with 12 bases between them. This CDR3 is CASSYQIIPSGNTIYF. The CDR3 nucleotides read TGTGCCAGCAGTTATCAGATTATTCCCTCTGGAAACACCATATATTTT.

This clonotype has just a few counts. The rearrangement joins TRBV2 to TRBJ2-5; tentative D call: TRBD2 (5 bases). Germline CDR1 and CDR2: SNHLY and FYNNEI. The CDR3 spans 14 residues. The V gene lost 8 bases and the J gene lost 1 base, with 14 bases spanning the gap. DNA for the CDR3: TGTGCCAGCGGTGTCTATAGCGCCCAAGAGACCCAGTACTTC. It encodes CASGVYSAQETQYF.

This clonotype was seen a few times. The CDR3 sequence is CASSPMGQGGRDTQYF. Written as DNA, the CDR3 is TGTGCCAGCTCACCAATGGGCCAGGGAGGCAGGGATACGCAGTATTTT. The chain carries TRBV18 and TRBJ2-3; tentatively, D is TRBD2 (6 bases). Per the germline V gene, CDR1 is KGHSH and CDR2 is LQKENI. Trimming cost V 2 bases and J 6 bases, with 18 bases left between them. The CDR3 sequence is 16 residues long.

This clonotype was seen only a few times. This sequence joins TRBV5-1 and TRBJ1-4; D is unclear. The CDR3 covers 15 residues. V dropped 1 base and J dropped 1 base, with 8 bases sitting between them. The V gene's germline CDR1 is SGHRS and CDR2 YFSETQ. This CDR3 reads CASSLRGLTNEKLFF. CDR3 DNA sequence: TGCGCCAGCAGCTTGAGAGGACTAACTAATGAAAAACTGTTTTTT.

This clonotype was recorded many times. The chain uses TRBV7-8 and TRBJ2-5; 11 bases are shared with TRBD1. Germline V lookup: CDR1 SGHVS, CDR2 FQNEAQ. The CDR3 has 17 residues. The V segment lost 5 bases and the J segment 3 bases; nucleotides outside the gene matches: 11. The CDR3 coding sequence is TGTGCCAGCAGCCCTTGGACAGGGGGCGCAGGAAAAGAGACCCAGTACTTC. The encoded protein is CASSPWTGGAGKETQYF.

This clonotype appeared a single time. The chain recombines TRBV28 with TRBJ2-1; D remains ambiguous. The ends were cut back, 3 bases at V and 6 bases at J, with 12 bases in the middle. Germline CDR1 is MDHEN and CDR2 is SYDVKM. The CDR3 runs to 14 residues. The CDR3 reads CASSFRLGGNEQFF. In DNA form, the CDR3 reads TGTGCCAGCAGTTTTCGTTTAGGCGGCAATGAGCAGTTCTTC.

This clonotype came up many times. This chain connects TRBV11-2 to TRBJ2-3; a weak D match, TRBD2 (5 bases). Germline lookup yields CDR1 SGHAT and CDR2 FQNNGV. Between the trimmed V and J ends, which lost 5 bases and 6 bases, there was a span of 9 bases. The CDR3 totals 12 residues. The CDR3 is CASSTRVDTQYF. The CDR3 DNA follows: TGTGCCAGCAGCACGAGGGTGGATACGCAGTATTTT.

This clonotype was observed many times. The chain is built from TRBV14 and TRBJ2-3; D call uncertain. Looked up from germline, CDR1 is SGHDN and CDR2 is FVKESK. This CDR3 spans 15 amino acids. Trimming took off 3 bases at V and 0 bases at J, with 10 bases between the two ends. In DNA form, the CDR3 reads TGTGCCAGCAGCCACCCAACATATAGCACAGATACGCAGTATTTT. This sequence encodes CASSHPTYSTDTQYF.

The V gene is TRBV19, the J gene TRBJ2-5; D is uncertain. The CDR3 covers 13 residues. Germline V CDR1 and CDR2: LNHDA, SQIVND (reference sequence). V was cut by 10 bases and J by 2 bases, with 14 bases left in between. CDR3 nucleotide sequence: TGTGCCACCATGGGCGCAGAGCAAGAGACCCAGTACTTC. Amino acids: CATMGAEQETQYF.

This clonotype was seen ten or more times. The V gene is TRBV27, the J gene TRBJ2-1; 12 bases line up with TRBD1. The junction had 6 bases not matched to a gene; V was cut back by 5 bases and J by 7 bases. CDR1 is MNHEY, CDR2 SMNVEV, per germline (reference sequence). This CDR3 region has 15 residues. CDR3 nucleotides: TGTGCCAGCAGTCGCCGGGACAGGGGGCGAAATGAGCAGTTCTTC. Translation gives CASSRRDRGRNEQFF.

This clonotype was counted a few times. The chain employs TRBV18 and TRBJ2-5, with 8 bases aligning to TRBD1. The germline gives CDR1 KGHSH, CDR2 LQKENI. This CDR3 region has 13 residues. The V and J ends lost 6 bases and 4 bases, in that order; junction bases with no gene match: 4. The CDR3 protein is CASSSTGVETQYF. The CDR3 nucleotides are TGTGCCAGCTCCTCGACAGGGGTAGAGACCCAGTACTTC.

The chain uses TRBV3-1 and TRBJ2-1; D gene ambiguous. CDR1 and CDR2 (germline): LGHDT, YNNKEL (reference sequence). The CDR3 is 13 amino acids. V lost 3 bases and J lost 10, with 13 bases in between. CDR3 in DNA: TGTGCCAGCAGCCACACCAAGTCAGACGAGCAGTTCTTC. Residues: CASSHTKSDEQFF.

This clonotype was found many times. V gene TRBV20-1 combines with J gene TRBJ2-7; a possible D gene is TRBD2 (5 bases). The V gene lost 0 bases and the J gene lost 5 bases, with 23 bases spanning the gap. The CDR3 spans 17 residues. Germline assignment: CDR1 DFQATT and CDR2 SNEGSKA (reference sequence). The CDR3 is CSARDLAPDGLPHEQYF. CDR3 DNA sequence: TGCAGTGCTAGAGATCTGGCCCCAGACGGACTGCCGCACGAGCAGTACTTC.

This clonotype has just a few counts. The chain employs TRBV4-1 and TRBJ1-1; D is possibly TRBD1 (6 bases). CDR3 length equals 13 residues. V was shortened by 4 bases and J by 5 bases, with 11 bases between the two germline ends. CDR1 is MGHRA, CDR2 YSYEKL, per germline. CDR3 protein: CASSLGQQTEAFF. CDR3 nucleotide sequence: TGCGCCAGCAGCCTAGGACAGCAAACTGAAGCTTTCTTT.